This T cell receptor (beta chain) is from a study of T cell changes during pregnancy in multiple sclerosis. Produced via immunoSEQ multiplex PCR; TCRdb's table is partial and in-frame only. The sample has fewer than 50,000 clones, 85% to 95% seen once. V dropped 5 bases and J dropped 4; count of bases not matched to a gene: 4. The germline V gene has CDR1 SGHTA and CDR2 FQGNSA. CDR3 length: 14 residues. The material sequenced was CD8+ T cells from peripheral blood mononuclear cells, taken before pregnancy. The rearrangement uses TRBV7-2 and TRBJ1-2, with 10 bases identical to TRBD1. The TCR was taken from a female donor with multiple sclerosis, enrolled in a pregnancy study. The CDR3 loop reads CASSPTGGSYGYTF. CDR3 bases: TGTGCCAGCAGCCCGACAGGGGGCAGCTATGGCTACACCTTC.